The entry below gives a single T cell receptor beta chain sequence along with its context. Antigen: not known. The data are from a study of T cells after yellow fever vaccination. Regarding the study as a whole: The booster saw the reappearance of most primary-vaccination clones (approximately 96% CD4, about 90% CD8). Abundant clonotypes (contaminants from the bulk population) could be present in FACS-sorted repertoires.

Trimming cost V 2 bases and J 2 bases, with 12 bases left between them. Germline lookup yields CDR1 MNHNY and CDR2 SVGAGI (reference sequence). This CDR3 is built from 15 residues. It was through 5'RACE template switching that TCR cDNA was made, with a universal primer site and UMIs added. TCRdb used MiXCR to reprocess the 5' RACE reads, holding one entry per CDR3 protein. The profile shows about 430,000 distinct CDR3 sequences, 15% to 20% of them singletons. The receptor comes from a man younger than 35 who received the YFV17D yellow fever vaccine. This chain uses TRBV6-6 with TRBJ1-1; D is unresolved. The material sequenced was PBMCs, taken before the yellow fever booster vaccination. CDR3 DNA: TGTGCCAGCAGTTACCCGTGGGAGGTTAACACTGAAGCTTTCTTT. Residues: CASSYPWEVNTEAFF.